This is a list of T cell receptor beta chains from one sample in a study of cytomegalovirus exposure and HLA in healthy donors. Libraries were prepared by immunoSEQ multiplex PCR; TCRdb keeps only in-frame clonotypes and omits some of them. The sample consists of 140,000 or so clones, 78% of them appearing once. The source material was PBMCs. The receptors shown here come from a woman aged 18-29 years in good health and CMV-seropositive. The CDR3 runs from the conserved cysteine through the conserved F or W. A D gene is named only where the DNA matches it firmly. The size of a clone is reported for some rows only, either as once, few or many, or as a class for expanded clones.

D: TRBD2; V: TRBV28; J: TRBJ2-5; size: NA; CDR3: CASSLFGTIQETQYF; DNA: TGTGCCAGCAGTTTATTCGGGACTATCCAAGAGACCCAGTACTTC
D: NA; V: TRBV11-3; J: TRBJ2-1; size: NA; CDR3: CASSLNGAAVQFF; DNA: TGTGCCAGCAGCTTAAATGGGGCAGCCGTACAGTTCTTC
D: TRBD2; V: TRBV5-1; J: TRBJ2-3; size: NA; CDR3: CASSLGASGLAGTDTQYF; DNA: TGCGCCAGCAGCTTGGGTGCGTCTGGACTAGCGGGCACAGATACGCAGTATTTT
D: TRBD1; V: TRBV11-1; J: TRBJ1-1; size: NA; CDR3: CASSSTSPPGTGLNTEAFF; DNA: TGTGCCAGCAGCTCCACCTCCCCACCCGGGACAGGCCTGAACACTGAAGCTTTCTTT
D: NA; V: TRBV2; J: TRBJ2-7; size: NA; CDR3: CASSDQPVGGIHGEQYF; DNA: TGTGCCAGCAGTGATCAGCCAGTCGGGGGTATCCATGGCGAGCAGTACTTC
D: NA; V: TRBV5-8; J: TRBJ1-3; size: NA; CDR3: CASSGRQARSGNTIYF; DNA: TGTGCCAGCAGCGGGCGACAGGCGCGCTCTGGAAACACCATATATTTT
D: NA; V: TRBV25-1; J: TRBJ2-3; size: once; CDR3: CASSEGIWAAGTDTQYF; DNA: TGTGCCAGCAGTGAAGGTATTTGGGCTGCTGGCACAGATACGCAGTATTTT
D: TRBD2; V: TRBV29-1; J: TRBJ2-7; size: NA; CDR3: CSVEVGRGAPYEQYF; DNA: TGCAGCGTTGAGGTTGGGCGGGGGGCTCCCTACGAGCAGTACTTC
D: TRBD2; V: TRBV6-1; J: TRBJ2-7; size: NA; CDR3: CASTSTSGGSYEQYF; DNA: TGTGCCAGCACCTCCACTAGCGGGGGGAGCTACGAGCAGTACTTC
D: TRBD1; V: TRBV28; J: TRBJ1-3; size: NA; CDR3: CASSFSVESGGGNTIYF; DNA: TGTGCCAGCAGTTTCTCTGTCGAGTCAGGGGGTGGAAACACCATATATTTT
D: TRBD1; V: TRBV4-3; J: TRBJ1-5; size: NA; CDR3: CASSQGTGGNQPQHF; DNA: TGCGCCAGCAGCCAAGGGACAGGGGGGAATCAGCCCCAGCATTTT
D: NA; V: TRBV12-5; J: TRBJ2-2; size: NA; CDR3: CASGFVQASNTGELFF; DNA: TGTGCTAGTGGTTTTGTTCAGGCCTCGAACACCGGGGAGCTGTTTTTT
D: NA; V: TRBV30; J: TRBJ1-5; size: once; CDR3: CAWSLPGGRAQPQHF; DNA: TGTGCCTGGAGCCTTCCAGGAGGGAGGGCTCAGCCCCAGCATTTT
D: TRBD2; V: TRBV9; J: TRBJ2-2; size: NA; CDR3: CASSVSAGGLSTGELFF; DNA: TGTGCCAGCAGCGTATCAGCGGGGGGGCTATCGACCGGGGAGCTGTTTTTT
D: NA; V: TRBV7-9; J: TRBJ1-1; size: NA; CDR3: CASSLEQALNSEAFF; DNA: TGTGCCAGCAGCTTAGAACAGGCCCTTAATTCTGAAGCTTTCTTT
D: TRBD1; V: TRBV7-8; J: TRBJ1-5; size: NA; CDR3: CASSLADRVDQPQHF; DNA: TGTGCCAGCAGCTTAGCGGACAGGGTGGACCAGCCCCAGCATTTT
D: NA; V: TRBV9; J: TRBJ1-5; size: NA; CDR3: CASSVDGTNQPQHF; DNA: TGTGCCAGCAGCGTAGATGGGACTAATCAGCCCCAGCATTTT
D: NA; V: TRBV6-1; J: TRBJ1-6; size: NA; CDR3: CASKDSSYNSPLHF; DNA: TGTGCCAGCAAAGACAGTTCCTATAATTCACCCCTCCACTTT
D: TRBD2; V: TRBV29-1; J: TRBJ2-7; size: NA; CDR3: CSVGSGGVYEQYF; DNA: TGCAGCGTTGGGAGCGGGGGGGTTTACGAGCAGTACTTC
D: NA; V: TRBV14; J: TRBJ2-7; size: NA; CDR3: CASSSGWSEQYF; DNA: TGTGCCAGCAGCTCAGGGTGGAGCGAGCAGTACTTC
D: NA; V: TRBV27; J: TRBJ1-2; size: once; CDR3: CASSSAHRVGYGYTF; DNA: TGTGCCAGCAGTTCCGCCCACAGGGTCGGCTATGGCTACACCTTC
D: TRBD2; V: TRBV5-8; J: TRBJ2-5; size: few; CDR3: CASSLGLAEVGETQYF; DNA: TGTGCCAGCAGCTTGGGGCTAGCGGAGGTGGGGGAGACCCAGTACTTC
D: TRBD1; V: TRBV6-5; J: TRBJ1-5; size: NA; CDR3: CASRKGTGSLPQHF; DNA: TGTGCCAGCAGAAAGGGGACAGGGAGTCTGCCCCAGCATTTT
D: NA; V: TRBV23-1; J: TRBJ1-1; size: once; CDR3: CASSQWSVDSNRNTEAFF; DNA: TGCGCCAGCAGTCAATGGTCGGTGGACAGTAATAGAAACACTGAAGCTTTCTTT
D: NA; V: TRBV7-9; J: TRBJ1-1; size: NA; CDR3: CASSFGGGTEAFF; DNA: TGTGCCAGCAGCTTTGGGGGGGGCACTGAAGCTTTCTTT
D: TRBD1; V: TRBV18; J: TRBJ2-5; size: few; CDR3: CASSQGQGETQYF; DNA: TGTGCCAGCTCACAGGGACAGGGAGAGACCCAGTACTTC
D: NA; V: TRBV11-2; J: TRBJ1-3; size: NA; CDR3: CASSLDPGATSGNTIYF; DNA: TGTGCCAGCAGCTTAGATCCTGGGGCCACCTCTGGAAACACCATATATTTT
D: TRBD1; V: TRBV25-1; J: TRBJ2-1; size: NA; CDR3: CASGSRTGVNNEQFF; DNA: TGTGCCAGCGGCAGCCGGACAGGGGTAAACAATGAGCAGTTCTTC
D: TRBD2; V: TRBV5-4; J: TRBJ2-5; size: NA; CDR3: CASSLAASGETQYF; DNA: TGTGCCAGCAGCTTGGCCGCTAGCGGTGAGACCCAGTACTTC
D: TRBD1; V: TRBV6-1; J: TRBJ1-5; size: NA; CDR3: CASSDGTGLSLQPQHF; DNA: TGTGCCAGCAGTGACGGGACAGGGCTTTCTCTTCAGCCCCAGCATTTT
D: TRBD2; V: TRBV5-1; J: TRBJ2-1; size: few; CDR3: CASSRLSGGASSYNEQFF; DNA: TGCGCCAGCAGTCGCCTTAGCGGGGGGGCTAGCTCCTACAATGAGCAGTTCTTC
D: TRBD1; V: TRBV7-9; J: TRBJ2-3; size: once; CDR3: CASSLNRDRATDTQYF; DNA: TGTGCCAGCAGCTTAAACCGGGACAGGGCTACAGATACGCAGTATTTT
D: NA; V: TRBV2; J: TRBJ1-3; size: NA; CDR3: CASSQGFSGNTIYF; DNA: TGTGCCAGCAGTCAGGGATTCTCTGGAAACACCATATATTTT
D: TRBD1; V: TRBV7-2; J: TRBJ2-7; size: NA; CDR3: CASSLAMGQGTEQYF; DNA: TGTGCCAGCAGCTTAGCGATGGGACAGGGGACCGAGCAGTACTTC
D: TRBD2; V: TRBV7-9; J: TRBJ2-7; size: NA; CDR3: CASSSLAGGFSSYEQYF; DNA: TGTGCCAGCAGCTCTCTAGCGGGGGGCTTTAGCTCCTACGAGCAGTACTTC
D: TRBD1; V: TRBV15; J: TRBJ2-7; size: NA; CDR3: CATSSDRGGTEQYF; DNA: TGTGCCACCAGCAGCGACAGGGGGGGAACCGAGCAGTACTTC
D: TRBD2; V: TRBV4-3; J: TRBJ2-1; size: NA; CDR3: CASSQESGGSYNEQFF; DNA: TGCGCCAGCAGCCAAGAAAGCGGGGGGTCCTACAATGAGCAGTTCTTC
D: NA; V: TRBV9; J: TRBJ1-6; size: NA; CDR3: CASSVDGSNNSPLHF; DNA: TGTGCCAGCAGCGTAGACGGGTCCAATAATTCACCCCTCCACTTT
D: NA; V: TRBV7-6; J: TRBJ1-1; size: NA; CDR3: CASSLSTVNTEAFF; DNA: TGTGCCAGCAGCTTAAGCACGGTGAACACTGAAGCTTTCTTT
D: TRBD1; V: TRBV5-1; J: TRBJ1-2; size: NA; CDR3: CASSYTTGGDGYTF; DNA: TGCGCCAGCAGTTATACCACAGGGGGCGATGGCTACACCTTC
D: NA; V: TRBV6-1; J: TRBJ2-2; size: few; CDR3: CASSDVNTGELFF; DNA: TGTGCCAGCAGTGACGTGAACACCGGGGAGCTGTTTTTT
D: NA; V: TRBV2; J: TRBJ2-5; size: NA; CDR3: CASSGSSETQYF; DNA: TGTGCCAGCAGTGGCAGTTCCGAGACCCAGTACTTC
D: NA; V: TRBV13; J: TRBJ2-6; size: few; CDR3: CASSFNRVGANVLTF; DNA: TGTGCCAGCAGCTTCAACAGGGTTGGGGCCAACGTCCTGACTTTC
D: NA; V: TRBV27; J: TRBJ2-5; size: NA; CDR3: CASSLNSQLETQYF; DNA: TGTGCCAGCAGTTTAAACAGTCAATTAGAGACCCAGTACTTC
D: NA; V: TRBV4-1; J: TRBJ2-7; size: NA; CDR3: CASSLLESDSYEQYF; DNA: TGCGCCAGCAGCCTACTAGAGTCCGACTCCTACGAGCAGTACTTC
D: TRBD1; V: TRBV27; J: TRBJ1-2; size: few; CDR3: CASSSTIGTGGNRYGYTF; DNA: TGTGCCAGCAGTTCCACCATTGGAACAGGGGGGAATCGGTATGGCTACACCTTC
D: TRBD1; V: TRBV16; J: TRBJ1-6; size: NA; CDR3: CASTRVRGVNSPLHF; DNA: TGTGCCAGCACTCGGGTCAGGGGGGTAAATTCACCCCTCCACTTT
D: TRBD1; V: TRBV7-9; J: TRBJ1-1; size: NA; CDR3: CASSSRGTGPNTEAFF; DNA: TGTGCCAGCAGCTCCCGAGGGACAGGACCGAACACTGAAGCTTTCTTT
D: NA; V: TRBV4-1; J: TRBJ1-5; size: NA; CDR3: CASSQAGNSNQPQHF; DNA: TGCGCCAGCAGCCAAGCGGGAAATAGCAATCAGCCCCAGCATTTT
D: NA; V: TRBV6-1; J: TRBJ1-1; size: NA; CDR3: CASRAGLGTNLEAFF; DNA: TGTGCCAGCAGGGCAGGACTCGGGACAAACCTTGAAGCTTTCTTT
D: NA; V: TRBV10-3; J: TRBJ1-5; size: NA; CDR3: CAISESRDQPQHF; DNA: TGTGCCATCAGTGAGTCGCGTGATCAGCCCCAGCATTTT
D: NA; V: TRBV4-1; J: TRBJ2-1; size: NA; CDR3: CASSQDMRGGNEQFF; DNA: TGCGCCAGCAGCCAAGATATGCGAGGGGGCAATGAGCAGTTCTTC
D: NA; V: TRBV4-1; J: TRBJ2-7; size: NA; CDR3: CASSQVNQASEQYF; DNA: TGCGCCAGCAGCCAGGTGAACCAAGCTAGCGAGCAGTACTTC
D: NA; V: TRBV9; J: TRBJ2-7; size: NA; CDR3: CASSRGMDYEQYF; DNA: TGTGCCAGCAGCCGAGGGATGGATTACGAGCAGTACTTC